This TCR beta chain stems from a study of T cell changes during pregnancy in multiple sclerosis. Here immunoSEQ multiplex PCR was the method, and the copy in TCRdb shows in-frame clones only, minus some. The sample comprises 40,000 to 45,000 clones, approximately 90% of which are singletons, and 0.6% to 0.75% rests with the top ten. Per germline, CDR1 MNHEY and CDR2 SMNVEV (reference sequence). V shed 8 bases and J shed 0 bases, with 19 bases lying between them. This CDR3 is 17 amino acids long. The receptor comes from a female donor with multiple sclerosis, enrolled in a pregnancy study. The sample was CD4+ T cells from peripheral blood mononuclear cells, taken before pregnancy. The V call is TRBV27, the J call TRBJ2-2; perhaps TRBD1 as D (5 bases). The CDR3 reads CASPRDSIPANTGELFF. CDR3 in DNA: TGTGCCAGCCCACGAGACAGCATCCCTGCGAACACCGGGGAGCTGTTTTTT.